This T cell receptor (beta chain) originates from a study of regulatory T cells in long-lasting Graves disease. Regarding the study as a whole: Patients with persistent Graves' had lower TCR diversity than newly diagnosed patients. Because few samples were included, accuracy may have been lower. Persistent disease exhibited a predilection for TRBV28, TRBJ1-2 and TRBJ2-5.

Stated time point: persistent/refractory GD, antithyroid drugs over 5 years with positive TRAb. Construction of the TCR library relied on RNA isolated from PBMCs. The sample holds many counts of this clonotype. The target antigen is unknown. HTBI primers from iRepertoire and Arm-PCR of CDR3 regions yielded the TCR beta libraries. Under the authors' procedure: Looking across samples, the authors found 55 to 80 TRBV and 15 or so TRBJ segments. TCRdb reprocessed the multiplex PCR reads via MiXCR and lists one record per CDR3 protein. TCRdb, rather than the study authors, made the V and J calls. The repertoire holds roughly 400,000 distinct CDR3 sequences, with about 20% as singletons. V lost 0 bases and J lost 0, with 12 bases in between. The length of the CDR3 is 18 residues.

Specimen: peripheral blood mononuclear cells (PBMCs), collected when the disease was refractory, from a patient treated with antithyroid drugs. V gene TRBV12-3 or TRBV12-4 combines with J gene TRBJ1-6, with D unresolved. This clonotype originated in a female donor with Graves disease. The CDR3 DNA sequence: TGTGCCAGCAGTTTAGCGCTCGACCCGAGCTCCTATAATTCACCCCTCCACTTT. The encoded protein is CASSLALDPSSYNSPLHF.